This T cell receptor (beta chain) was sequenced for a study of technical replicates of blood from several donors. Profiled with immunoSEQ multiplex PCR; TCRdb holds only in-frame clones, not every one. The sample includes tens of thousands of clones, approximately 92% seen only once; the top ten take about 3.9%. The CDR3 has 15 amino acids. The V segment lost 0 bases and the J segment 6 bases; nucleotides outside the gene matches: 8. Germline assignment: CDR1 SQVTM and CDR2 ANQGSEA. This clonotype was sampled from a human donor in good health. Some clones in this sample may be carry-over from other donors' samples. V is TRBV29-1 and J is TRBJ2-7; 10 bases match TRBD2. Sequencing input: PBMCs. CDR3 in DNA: TGCAGCGTTGAAGATGTTGGTAGCGGGAGGTTCGAGCAGTACTTC. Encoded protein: CSVEDVGSGRFEQYF.